A selection of T cell receptor beta chains follows, all from one sample in a study of control samples from healthy donors and cancer patients. The table came from immunoSEQ multiplex PCR; TCRdb's copy has only in-frame clones and leaves some out. This sample has around 45,000 clones; around 75% occur once, and the top ten carry roughly 18%. Sequencing input: formalin-fixed, paraffin-embedded tissue. The receptors derive from a male donor with melanoma. The CDR3 runs from the conserved cysteine through the conserved F or W. The order of the fields is V gene, J gene, clone size, D gene, CDR3 protein, CDR3 DNA. The D gene is left open where the match is weak. Only some rows state a clone size, as once, few, many or a class for expanded clones.

TRBV5-1	TRBJ2-5	.	TRBD2	CASTNSGSFETQYF	TGCGCCAGCACGAATAGCGGGAGTTTCGAGACCCAGTACTTC
TRBV7-9	TRBJ2-1	few	TRBD2	CASSRSSGSGNEQFF	TGTGCCAGCAGCCGATCTAGCGGGAGTGGGAATGAGCAGTTCTTC
TRBV2	TRBJ2-2	few	.	CASSELGLTNTGELFF	TGTGCCAGCAGTGAGCTTGGACTGACGAACACCGGGGAGCTGTTTTTT
TRBV29-1	TRBJ2-7	.	TRBD1	CSASGGDYEQYF	TGCAGCGCCTCAGGGGGCGACTACGAGCAGTACTTC
TRBV6-5	TRBJ1-6	.	TRBD1	CASSTQGALNSPLHF	TGTGCCAGCAGTACACAGGGGGCTCTTAATTCACCCCTCCACTTT
TRBV11-3	TRBJ2-2	few	.	CASSSVSGELFF	TGTGCCAGCAGCTCCGTTTCCGGGGAGCTGTTTTTT
TRBV5-3	TRBJ2-1	few	TRBD2	CARSFPGLAVPGLYNEQFF	TGTGCCAGAAGCTTTCCGGGACTAGCGGTCCCCGGCCTCTACAATGAGCAGTTCTTC
TRBV7-8	TRBJ1-2	.	.	CASSLRVREVANYGYTF	TGTGCCAGCAGCTTAAGGGTGAGGGAAGTAGCTAACTATGGCTACACCTTC
TRBV30	TRBJ2-7	.	.	CAWSVGTERTGQYF	TGTGCCTGGAGTGTCGGGACGGAAAGGACCGGGCAGTACTTC
TRBV28	TRBJ1-4	.	.	CASSLHGGPGKLFF	TGTGCCAGCAGCCTCCATGGGGGGCCCGGAAAACTGTTTTTT
TRBV5-4	TRBJ2-7	.	TRBD2	CASSIGTSGPYYEQYF	TGTGCCAGCAGCATCGGGACTAGCGGCCCCTACTACGAGCAGTACTTC
TRBV9	TRBJ2-3	.	.	CASSVGGRTDTQYF	TGTGCCAGCAGCGTAGGTGGGAGGACAGATACGCAGTATTTT
TRBV28	TRBJ1-3	.	.	CASRLPSGNTIYF	TGTGCCAGCAGATTGCCCTCTGGAAACACCATATATTTT
TRBV19	TRBJ2-5	.	.	CASSLQQYF	TGTGCCAGTAGCCTTCAGCAGTACTTC
TRBV7-2	TRBJ1-6	.	TRBD1	CASSVFRGRDSPLHF	TGTGCCAGCAGCGTGTTCAGGGGGCGGGATTCACCCCTCCACTTT
TRBV6-5	TRBJ2-7	few	TRBD1	CASRGQASGEQYF	TGTGCCAGCAGGGGACAGGCCAGCGGCGAGCAGTACTTC
TRBV5-8	TRBJ1-4	.	TRBD1	CASSLAQGGEKLFF	TGTGCCAGCAGCTTGGCACAGGGGGGGGAAAAACTGTTTTTT
TRBV5-6	TRBJ2-5	.	.	CASSAGIQETQYF	TGTGCCAGCAGCGCCGGTATTCAAGAGACCCAGTACTTC
TRBV5-6	TRBJ1-6	.	.	CASSLEQAEYNSPLHF	TGTGCCAGCAGCCTGGAACAGGCAGAGTATAATTCACCCCTCCACTTT
TRBV7-8	TRBJ2-5	few	.	CASSLQKWQETQYF	TGTGCCAGCAGCTTGCAGAAATGGCAAGAGACCCAGTACTTC
TRBV12-3/TRBV12-4	TRBJ1-3	few	.	CASQSAGVHTIYF	TGTGCCAGCCAATCGGCGGGCGTTCACACCATATATTTT
TRBV24-1	TRBJ1-2	.	TRBD1	CATSDLQGNGYTF	TGTGCCACCAGTGATCTACAGGGGAACGGCTACACCTTC
TRBV4-2	TRBJ2-2	once	.	CASSQEGGAGELFF	TGTGCCAGCAGCCAAGAAGGCGGGGCCGGGGAGCTGTTTTTT
TRBV20-1	TRBJ1-6	.	.	CSASQGRGSPLHF	TGCAGTGCTAGTCAGGGGCGAGGTTCACCCCTCCACTTT
TRBV28	TRBJ2-7	.	.	CASSSQGRSSDQMGENYEQYF	TGTGCCAGCAGTTCCCAAGGCCGGTCTAGCGATCAGATGGGTGAGAACTACGAGCAGTACTTC
TRBV7-2	TRBJ2-2	.	.	CASSLGWTTGELFF	TGTGCCAGCAGCTTAGGTTGGACCACCGGGGAGCTGTTTTTT
TRBV3-1/TRBV3-2	TRBJ2-2	once	.	CASSQAWGPGELFF	TGTGCCAGCAGCCAAGCCTGGGGCCCCGGGGAGCTGTTTTTT
TRBV6-5	TRBJ2-7	few	.	CASSSYPGHRQDEQYF	TGTGCCAGCAGTTCCTACCCCGGGCATCGGCAAGACGAGCAGTACTTC
TRBV6-6	TRBJ2-5	.	.	CASTGEQETQYF	TGTGCCAGCACGGGGGAGCAAGAGACCCAGTACTTC
TRBV11-1	TRBJ1-4	.	.	CASSLGSNEKLFF	TGTGCCAGCAGCCTCGGTTCTAATGAAAAACTGTTTTTT
TRBV6-1	TRBJ2-1	.	.	CASSEAGNTYNEQFF	TGTGCCAGCAGTGAAGCGGGGAATACCTACAATGAGCAGTTCTTC
TRBV5-4	TRBJ1-6	once	TRBD1	CASSSRQGQGSPLHF	TGTGCCAGCAGCTCCAGACAGGGACAGGGTTCACCCCTCCACTTT